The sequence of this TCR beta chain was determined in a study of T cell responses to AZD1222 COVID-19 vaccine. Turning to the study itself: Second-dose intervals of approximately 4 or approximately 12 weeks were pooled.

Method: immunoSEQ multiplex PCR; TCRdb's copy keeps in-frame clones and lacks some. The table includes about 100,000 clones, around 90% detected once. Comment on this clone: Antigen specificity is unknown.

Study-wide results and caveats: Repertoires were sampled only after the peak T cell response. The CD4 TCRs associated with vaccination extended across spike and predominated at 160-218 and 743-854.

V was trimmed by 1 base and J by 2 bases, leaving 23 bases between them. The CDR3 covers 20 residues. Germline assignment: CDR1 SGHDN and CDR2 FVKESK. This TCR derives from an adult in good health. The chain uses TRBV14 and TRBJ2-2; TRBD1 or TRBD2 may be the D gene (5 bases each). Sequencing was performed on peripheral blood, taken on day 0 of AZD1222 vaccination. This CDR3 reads CASSQVLGIRDGHNTGELFF. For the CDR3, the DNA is TGTGCCAGCAGCCAAGTATTGGGAATCCGGGACGGACATAACACCGGGGAGCTGTTTTTT. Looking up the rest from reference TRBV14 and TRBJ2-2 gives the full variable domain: EAGVTQFPSHSVIEKGQTVTLRCDPISGHDNLYWYRRVMGKEIKFLLHFVKESKQDESGMPNNRFLAERTGGTYSTLKVQPAELEDSGVYFCASSQVLGIRDGHNTGELFFGEGSRLTVL.